Each of the 24 T cell receptor beta chains below was sequenced from the same sample in a study of blood T cells in healthy people across ages. Combining a sample-barcoded 5' primer with a J-beta primer mix, a second PCR ran for roughly 6 to 12 cycles. From the 5' RACE reads, TCRdb called clonotypes with MiXCR, one entry per CDR3 protein. Counted here are about 1.6 million distinct CDR3 sequences, approximately 32% occurring once; the ten biggest clones make up 10% to 12%. Sequencing input: blood. The receptor set was obtained from a woman in her twenties or thirties in good health.

The chain links TRBV13 to TRBJ2-1; maybe TRBD2 (5 bases). This CDR3 region has 13 residues. The ends were cut back, 7 bases at V and 9 bases at J, with 16 bases in the middle. Germline assignment: CDR1 PRHDT and CDR2 FYEKMQ (reference sequence). The CDR3 DNA is TGTGCCAGCAACCCAAATGTTCGGGGTGAGCAGTTCTTC. It is translated as CASNPNVRGEQFF.

The rearrangement links TRBV4-1 to TRBJ2-3; maybe TRBD1 (6 bases). The V end was cut by 3 bases, the J end by 8 bases, with 27 bases between. Per the germline V gene, CDR1 is MGHRA and CDR2 is YSYEKL. The CDR3 sequence is 18 residues long. For the CDR3, the DNA is TGCGCCAGCAGCCATCCCGGGACATCCATATTGGCTATAGGTACGCAGTATTTT. Its protein product is CASSHPGTSILAIGTQYF.

This clonotype appeared a few times. The chain employs TRBV20-1 and TRBJ2-7; 8 bases are shared with TRBD2. This CDR3 region has 16 residues. The V gene's germline CDR1 is DFQATT and CDR2 SNEGSKA (reference sequence). With 0 bases clipped from V and 1 base from J, the junction kept 8 bases outside the gene matches. The CDR3 bases are TGCAGTGCTAGAGATTCGGCTAGCGGGTTTTCCTACGAGCAGTACTTC. Translated, it gives CSARDSASGFSYEQYF.

Comments on this clonotype: A much larger clonotype is one base distant, so this may be a read error. This rearrangement joins TRBV7-6 to TRBJ2-1, with 9 positions matching TRBD2. The CDR3 runs 15 residues. The germline V gene has CDR1 SGHVS and CDR2 FNYEAQ. The CDR3 nucleotides are TGTGCCAGCAGCTTAGCTAGCGGGGGAAACAATGAGCGGTTCTTC. Residues: CASSLASGGNNERFF.

The sample holds a few counts of this clonotype. J is TRBJ1-2 and V is TRBV5-6, with 8 bases identical to TRBD1. Germline V gene lookup returns CDR1 SGHDT and CDR2 YYEEEE. The V gene end was trimmed by 3 bases and the J gene end by 8 bases; junction bases not matched to a gene: 24. The CDR3 sequence is 19 residues long. The CDR3 sequence is CASSSVTGGIRTATIGYTF. The CDR3 nucleotides read TGTGCCAGCAGCTCGGTAACAGGGGGGATACGTACGGCGACTATCGGCTACACCTTC.

This chain joins TRBV5-4 and TRBJ1-2; 7 positions agree with TRBD1. Germline V CDR1 and CDR2: SGHNT, YYREEE (reference sequence). V lost 4 bases, J lost 3 bases, and 9 bases stayed unmatched. The CDR3 is made up of 15 amino acids. In nucleotides, the CDR3 is TGTGCCAGCAGCAGTCCCCCCCAGGGGGACTATGGCTACACCTTC. Translation: CASSSPPQGDYGYTF.

The gene calls are TRBV30 and TRBJ2-7; no firm D call. V lost 2 bases and J lost 6, with 11 bases in between. Germline CDR1 reads GTSNPN; CDR2 reads SVGIG (reference sequence). The CDR3 spans 12 residues. CDR3 sequence reads: CAWSTPLTEQYF. CDR3 in DNA: TGTGCCTGGAGTACTCCATTGACCGAGCAGTACTTC. The full variable domain, its missing parts supplied by reference TRBV30 and TRBJ2-7, is SQTIHQWPATLVQPVGSPLSLECTVEGTSNPNLYWYRQAAGRGLQLLFYSVGIGQISSEVPQNLSASRPQDRQFILSSKKLLLSDSGFYLCAWSTPLTEQYFGPGTRLTVT.

This clonotype was observed once. A junction boundary mismatches the germline segment, possibly from a read error. The chain uses TRBV29-1 and TRBJ2-1; a possible D gene is TRBD1 (6 bases). Germline-derived CDR1 and CDR2 are SQVTM and ANQGSEA. The CDR3 contains 13 residues. The CDR3 DNA reads TGCAGCGTTGACAGGGGTTCGGGGAATGAGCGGTTCTTC. It yields the protein CSVDRGSGNERFF.

This chain uses TRBV6-2 or TRBV6-3 with TRBJ2-7; D is tentatively TRBD1 or TRBD2 (5 bases each). Germline V gene lookup returns CDR1 MNHEY and CDR2 SVGEGT. This CDR3 has 13 amino acids. The chain's CDR3 is CATNGAGSSKQYF. CDR3 bases: TGTGCGACCAACGGGGCAGGGAGTTCCAAGCAGTACTTC.

This chain links TRBV5-5 with TRBJ2-1; no reliable D call. V lost 4 bases to trimming and J lost 12 bases, with 17 bases between them. The CDR3 is 13 residues long. From germline, CDR1 is SGHKS and CDR2 YYEKEE (reference sequence). CDR3 amino acids: CASSLSFRERQFF. CDR3 nucleotides: TGTGCCAGCAGCCTGAGTTTTCGAGAGAGGCAGTTCTTC.

The chain uses TRBV20-1 and TRBJ2-7, with TRBD2 as a possible D gene (5 bases). CDR1 is DFQATT and CDR2 is SNEGSKA in the germline V gene (reference sequence). V dropped 0 bases and J dropped 2 bases, with 14 bases sitting between them. The CDR3 length is 15 residues. The CDR3 nucleotides are TGCAGTGCTAGAGATCGGGAAACAGCAACCTACGAGCAGTACTTC. As protein: CSARDRETATYEQYF.

V is TRBV27 and J is TRBJ1-6; D not resolved. Trimming shortened V by 5 bases and J by 7 bases, and 15 bases separated the two germline ends. The CDR3 totals 15 residues. In germline, CDR1 is MNHEY, CDR2 SMNVEV (reference sequence). CDR3 in DNA: TGTGCCAGCAGTCTGGGAGCCTCCAGCAATTCACCCCTCCACTTT. It yields the protein CASSLGASSNSPLHF.

The sample holds a few counts of this clonotype. The V gene is TRBV20-1, the J gene TRBJ2-5; 8 bases are a match to TRBD2. Unmatched junction bases numbered 12, after V lost 6 bases and J lost 3 bases. Germline CDR1 reads DFQATT; CDR2 reads SNEGSKA (reference sequence). The CDR3 contains 15 residues. CDR3 DNA sequence: TGCAGTGCCGCGAGGGGCCCGGGGGGGAAAGAGACCCAGTACTTC. Its protein is CSAARGPGGKETQYF.

Only a few counts were recorded for this clonotype. The V gene is TRBV5-5, the J gene TRBJ1-2; D unclear. Germline CDR1 and CDR2: SGHKS and YYEKEE (reference sequence). This CDR3 is built from 14 residues. The V and J ends lost 0 bases and 5 bases respectively, with 11 bases between them. The CDR3 nucleotides read TGTGCCAGCAGCTTGGACGGTTCCGGGTATGGCTACACCTTC. Encoded protein: CASSLDGSGYGYTF.

Only a few counts were recorded for this clonotype. The J gene is TRBJ2-7, the V gene TRBV5-1; a possible D gene is TRBD2 (5 bases). V lost 6 bases, J lost 0 bases, and 13 bases lay in between. This CDR3 comprises 14 residues. Germline CDR1 is SGHRS and CDR2 is YFSETQ. In DNA form, the CDR3 reads TGCGCCAGCACCATGGACTCCAGCTCCTACGAGCAGTACTTC. Its translation: CASTMDSSSYEQYF.

The rearrangement links TRBV7-9 to TRBJ1-2; 9 bases are a match to TRBD1. The V and J ends lost 5 bases and 6 bases, in that order; junction bases with no gene match: 16. CDR1 is SEHNR and CDR2 is FQNEAQ in the germline V gene (reference sequence). The CDR3 totals 17 residues. The CDR3 DNA reads TGTGCCAGCAGCACCACCGGGACAGGGTCTTCTGCTCATGGCTACACCTTC. This translates into CASSTTGTGSSAHGYTF.

This clonotype has more than one count but fewer than ten. This CDR3 is CASSLALGQGANNEKLFF. In DNA, the CDR3 is TGTGCCAGCAGCTTAGCGTTGGGACAGGGGGCAAATAATGAAAAACTGTTTTTT. The V gene is TRBV7-9, the J gene TRBJ1-4, with TRBD1 matching 12 bases. CDR1 and CDR2 from the germline V gene are SEHNR and FQNEAQ (reference sequence). V was clipped by 0 bases and J by 4 bases; unmatched bases: 6. The CDR3 loop spans 18 amino acids.

This chain connects TRBV5-1 to TRBJ2-3; either TRBD1 or TRBD2 may supply D (5 bases each). Looked up from germline, CDR1 is SGHRS and CDR2 is YFSETQ. The V and J ends lost 4 bases and 7 bases respectively, with 25 bases between them. The CDR3 has 17 residues. CDR3 sequence reads: CASSALRGQGLPHTQYF. CDR3 in DNA: TGCGCCAGCAGCGCCTTGAGAGGGCAGGGTCTTCCCCATACGCAGTATTTT.

This clonotype has just a few counts. The rearrangement uses TRBV3-1 and TRBJ2-3; TRBD2 matches 8 bases. Germline lookup yields CDR1 LGHDT and CDR2 YNNKEL (reference sequence). The V segment lost 2 bases and the J segment 4 bases; nucleotides outside the gene matches: 11. This CDR3 comprises 17 residues. CDR3 coding DNA: TGTGCCAGCAGCCAATGGAAACTAGCGGACGTATCAGATACGCAGTATTTT. Translation: CASSQWKLADVSDTQYF.

The chain joins TRBV7-2 to TRBJ2-3; D is unclear. V was shortened by 4 bases and J by 8 bases, with 10 bases between the two germline ends. Germline CDR1 and CDR2: SGHTA and FQGNSA. The CDR3 has 12 residues. The CDR3 sequence: CASSCPRPTQYF. The CDR3 DNA is TGTGCCAGCAGCTGTCCTAGACCTACGCAGTATTTT. The whole variable domain, remainder taken from reference TRBV7-2 and TRBJ2-3, is GAGVSQSPSNKVTEKGKDVELRCDPISGHTALYWYRQSLGQGLEFLIYFQGNSAPDKSGLPSDRFSAERTGGSVSTLTIQRTQQEDSAVYLCASSCPRPTQYFGPGTRLTVL.

This clonotype was seen only a few times. This chain joins TRBV21-1 and TRBJ1-6. TRBV21-1 is a known pseudogene. The CDR3 length is 21 residues. The CDR3 loop reads CASSNGRGIPLPASYNSPLHF. The CDR3 DNA sequence: TGTGCCAGCAGCAACGGGAGGGGGATCCCACTTCCCGCCTCCTATAATTCACCCCTCCACTTT.

The chain is built from TRBV3-1 and TRBJ2-1, with a weak D call TRBD2 (5 bases). With 0 bases removed from V and 7 bases from J, the gap between germline ends came to 19 bases. The V gene's germline CDR1 is LGHDT and CDR2 YNNKEL (reference sequence). The length of the CDR3 is 17 residues. The CDR3 DNA reads as TGTGCCAGCAGCCAAGATCGCCCGGGCGGGTTTAATAATGAGCAGTTCTTC. Its translation is CASSQDRPGGFNNEQFF.

This clonotype has a handful of counts. This chain uses TRBV9 with TRBJ2-7; D not resolved. The V and J ends lost 0 bases and 1 base respectively, with 8 bases between them. The germline gives CDR1 SGDLS, CDR2 YYNGEE. This CDR3 is built from 14 residues. The CDR3 coding sequence is TGTGCCAGCAGCGTAGTAGCAGCGTCCTACGAGCAGTACTTC. This translates into CASSVVAASYEQYF.

The rearrangement joins TRBV2 to TRBJ2-7; D perhaps matches TRBD1 (5 bases). Trimming left V 2 bases short and J 3 bases short, with 8 bases between. The germline gives CDR1 SNHLY, CDR2 FYNNEI. The CDR3 spans 13 residues. CDR3 sequence reads: CASSEIRGYEQYF. Here the CDR3 DNA reads TGTGCCAGCAGTGAAATTAGGGGCTACGAGCAGTACTTC.